The 23 T cell receptor beta chains presented below share a single source sample, sequenced in a study of blood T cell repertoires in COVID-19 (dated by TCRdb to 2019 to 2021). Receptors were amplified or captured by the immunoSEQ multiplex PCR assay. Sourced from immuneACCESS, this table was stored by TCRdb with only in-frame sequences that have V and J called. A share of the clones is absent; for the studies checked, an unresolved V gene accounts for under half, and the remainder has no known explanation. This sample has 250,000 to 300,000 clones in its table, and 87% of those were observed once. The ten biggest clones cover around 2.2% of the sample. The specimen sequenced was peripheral blood. These TCRs come from a woman between 50 and 59 years old who had recovered from COVID-19.

This CDR3 reads CATSKRGEETEAFF. For the CDR3, the DNA is TGTGCCACCTCAAAGCGGGGGGAAGAAACTGAAGCTTTCTTT. The J gene is TRBJ1-1, the V gene TRBV19; maybe TRBD1 (5 bases). Trimming shortened V by 10 bases and J by 5 bases, and 20 bases separated the two germline ends. This CDR3 region has 14 residues. CDR1 is LNHDA and CDR2 is SQIVND in the germline V gene (reference sequence).

The CDR3 region is CASSLKGTGANTEAFF. CDR3 nucleotide sequence: TGCGCCAGCAGCTTGAAGGGGACAGGGGCGAACACTGAAGCTTTCTTT. The gene calls are TRBV5-1 and TRBJ1-1, with 10 bases lining up with TRBD1. The CDR3 is 16 amino acids. J gave up 1 base and V 1 base, and 4 bases lay outside the gene matches. Germline CDR1 and CDR2: SGHRS and YFSETQ.

The chain uses TRBV19 and TRBJ2-1, with D unclear. The V gene lost 5 bases and the J gene lost 9 bases, with 17 bases spanning the gap. The CDR3 is 14 residues long. Germline V gives CDR1 LNHDA, CDR2 SQIVND (reference sequence). CDR3 in amino acids: CASSSSPPRSEQFF. In DNA form, the CDR3 reads TGTGCCAGTAGTTCCTCCCCCCCTAGAAGTGAGCAGTTCTTC.

The chain is built from TRBV6-2 or TRBV6-3 and TRBJ1-2; possible D gene TRBD1, 5 bases. There are 18 residues in the CDR3. V lost 0 bases to trimming and J lost 8 bases, with 25 bases between them. In germline, CDR1 is MNHEY, CDR2 SVGEGT. As DNA, the CDR3 is TGTGCCAGCAGTTACTCGAGGTTGCCACAGGTGCCCCCCCGGGGCTACACCTTC. Protein product: CASSYSRLPQVPPRGYTF.

The chain has TRBV10-3 and TRBJ1-2; a weak D match, TRBD1 (5 bases). The CDR3 contains 13 residues. Germline CDR1 is ENHRY and CDR2 is SYGVKD. V was cut by 6 bases and J by 2 bases, with 10 bases left in between. The CDR3 loop is CAISLTENYGYTF. The CDR3 nucleotides are TGTGCCATCAGCTTGACAGAGAACTATGGCTACACCTTC.

The chain is built from TRBV9 and TRBJ2-1; 12 nucleotides line up with TRBD2. The CDR3 has 16 amino acids. V lost 4 bases to trimming and J lost 2 bases; unmatched junction nucleotides: 4. Germline lookup yields CDR1 SGDLS and CDR2 YYNGEE. CDR3 protein: CASSPRLAGAYNEQFF. CDR3 sequence (DNA): TGTGCCAGCAGCCCCCGACTAGCGGGAGCCTACAATGAGCAGTTCTTC. Using reference TRBV9 and TRBJ2-1 for the parts outside the CDR3, the full variable domain is DSGVTQTPKHLITATGQRVTLRCSPRSGDLSVYWYQQSLDQGLQFLIQYYNGEERAKGNILERFSAQQFPDLHSELNLSSLELGDSALYFCASSPRLAGAYNEQFFGPGTRLTVL.

The chain couples TRBV7-9 to TRBJ2-2, with 9 nucleotides matching TRBD1. This CDR3 is built from 15 residues. Germline CDR1 is SEHNR and CDR2 is FQNEAQ (reference sequence). Germline trimming cut 3 bases from V and 3 bases from J; bases unmatched to any gene: 2. The CDR3 DNA reads TGTGCCAGCAGCTTGGGGACAGGGTACACCGGGGAGCTGTTTTTT. Translated: CASSLGTGYTGELFF.

The chain joins TRBV10-3 to TRBJ1-1; 8 bases agree with TRBD1. V gave up 10 bases and J gave up 1 base; unmatched junction bases: 5. The germline CDR1 and CDR2 sequences are ENHRY and SYGVKD. The CDR3 consists of 13 residues. The CDR3 DNA is TGTGCCAACAGAGGACAGGGGAACACTGAAGCTTTCTTT. Its protein product is CANRGQGNTEAFF.

The chain employs TRBV12-3 or TRBV12-4 and TRBJ1-2; D remains ambiguous. The V end was cut by 3 bases, the J end by 1 base, with 3 bases between. The CDR3 length is 12 residues. This CDR3 reads CASSLRNYGYTF. As DNA, the CDR3 is TGTGCCAGCAGTTTGCGTAACTATGGCTACACCTTC.

The chain couples TRBV4-2 to TRBJ1-6; 10 nucleotides agree with TRBD1. Germline-derived CDR1 and CDR2 are LGHNA and YNFKEQ. Losses at the gene ends were 1 base for V and 5 bases for J; bases not matched to a gene: 11. CDR3 length equals 19 residues. CDR3 region: CASSQGTGGSGSHNSPLHF. The DNA for the CDR3 is TGTGCCAGCAGCCAAGGGACAGGGGGATCAGGGTCGCATAATTCACCCCTCCACTTT.

This rearrangement joins TRBV29-1 to TRBJ1-1, with TRBD1 matching over 11 bases. Looked up from germline, CDR1 is SQVTM and CDR2 is ANQGSEA. This CDR3 comprises 13 residues. The V gene end was trimmed by 6 bases and the J gene end by 7 bases; junction bases not matched to a gene: 7. The CDR3 DNA is TGCAGCGTAGCCCGGGACAGGGGGTTTGAAGCTTTCTTT. Translation: CSVARDRGFEAFF. The full variable domain, rest sourced from reference TRBV29-1 and TRBJ1-1, is SAVISQKPSRDICQRGTSLTIQCQVDSQVTMMFWYRQQPGQSLTLIATANQGSEATYESGFVIDKFPISRPNLTFSTLTVSNMSPEDSSIYLCSVARDRGFEAFFGQGTRLTVV.

The V call is TRBV7-9, the J call TRBJ1-5, with a weak D call TRBD1 (5 bases). The V end lost 6 bases, the J end lost 2 bases, and 11 bases lay between the germline ends. CDR1 and CDR2 (germline): SEHNR, FQNEAQ (reference sequence). The CDR3 runs 14 residues. The CDR3 region is CASSSQGGNQPQHF. As DNA, the CDR3 is TGTGCCAGCAGTTCTCAGGGTGGCAATCAGCCCCAGCATTTT.

The chain uses TRBV30 and TRBJ1-3; maybe TRBD1 (6 bases). Germline V CDR1 and CDR2: GTSNPN, SVGIG (reference sequence). CDR3 length equals 14 residues. V was shortened by 0 bases and J by 1 base, with 7 bases between the two germline ends. The CDR3 DNA is TGTGCCTGGAGTGTTCAGGGGTCTGGAAACACCATATATTTT. It is translated as CAWSVQGSGNTIYF.

This rearrangement joins TRBV5-1 to TRBJ1-4; tentatively, D is TRBD1 (6 bases). This CDR3 has 14 residues. Per germline, CDR1 SGHRS and CDR2 YFSETQ. Trimming cost V 6 bases and J 4 bases, with 13 bases left between them. The CDR3: CASTQGMGNEKLFF. DNA of the CDR3: TGCGCCAGCACGCAGGGGATGGGTAATGAAAAACTGTTTTTT. Combining the CDR3 with reference TRBV5-1 and TRBJ1-4 gives the whole variable domain KAGVTQTPRYLIKTRGQQVTLSCSPISGHRSVSWYQQTPGQGLQFLFEYFSETQRNKGNFPGRFSGRQFSNSRSEMNVSTLELGDSALYLCASTQGMGNEKLFFGSGTQLSVL.

The count of this clone is one. Here the CDR3 DNA reads TGTGCCAGCAGTGGCCGACAGGGGGCCTTGAACACTGAAGCTTTCTTT. The encoded protein is CASSGRQGALNTEAFF. J is TRBJ1-1 and V is TRBV28, with TRBD1 matching 10 bases. CDR3 length: 16 amino acids. The junction had 6 bases not matched to a gene; V was cut back by 5 bases and J by 0 bases. Germline V CDR1 and CDR2: MDHEN, SYDVKM.

The table lists this clone with a few counts. The genes are TRBV19 and TRBJ2-1, with TRBD1 identical over 7 bases. Trimming cost V 4 bases and J 7 bases; bases outside gene matches: 10. The germline V gene has CDR1 LNHDA and CDR2 SQIVND (reference sequence). CDR3 size: 15 residues. Here the CDR3 DNA reads TGTGCCAGTAGTACCATTGACAGGGCTGGAAATGAGCAGTTCTTC. Protein product: CASSTIDRAGNEQFF. The variable domain in full, with the rest retrieved from reference TRBV19 and TRBJ2-1, is DGGITQSPKYLFRKEGQNVTLSCEQNLNHDAMYWYRQDPGQGLRLIYYSQIVNDFQKGDIAEGYSVSREKKESFPLTVTSAQKNPTAFYLCASSTIDRAGNEQFFGPGTRLTVL.

The V call is TRBV4-2, the J call TRBJ1-6, with a tentative D call TRBD1 (5 bases). Germline values: CDR1 LGHNA, CDR2 YNFKEQ. Trimming took 1 base from V and 0 from J, leaving 16 bases between them. The CDR3 totals 19 residues. CDR3: CASSQVTGTGSSYNSPLHF. In nucleotides, the CDR3 is TGTGCCAGCAGCCAAGTAACCGGGACTGGAAGCTCCTATAATTCACCCCTCCACTTT.

Only a few counts were recorded for this clone. The chain combines TRBV4-2 with TRBJ2-1, with 10 bases fitting TRBD2. The germline V gene encodes CDR1 LGHNA and CDR2 YNFKEQ. V dropped 0 bases and J dropped 4; count of bases not matched to a gene: 0. The CDR3 contains 15 residues. DNA for the CDR3: TGTGCCAGCAGCCAAGAACTAGCGGGATACAATGAGCAGTTCTTC. This encodes CASSQELAGYNEQFF.

This clone occurred once. The chain uses TRBV7-9 and TRBJ1-2; 9 bases are shared with TRBD1. The junction had 7 bases not matched to a gene; V was cut back by 8 bases and J by 6 bases. Germline-derived CDR1 and CDR2 are SEHNR and FQNEAQ (reference sequence). There are 13 residues in the CDR3. CDR3 DNA sequence: TGTGCCAGCGAAGGACAGGGGTGGGATGGCTACACCTTC. As protein: CASEGQGWDGYTF.

The chain links TRBV4-3 to TRBJ1-1; 8 nucleotides align to TRBD1. The junction had 6 bases not matched to a gene; V was cut back by 4 bases and J by 8 bases. Germline CDR1 reads LGHNA; CDR2 reads YSLEER. The CDR3 spans 13 residues. The DNA for the CDR3 is TGCGCCAGCAGCCTTATAGGACAGGGCGAAGCTTTCTTT. As protein: CASSLIGQGEAFF.

The chain is built from TRBV7-9 and TRBJ2-3, with 8 bases identical to TRBD2. The CDR3 covers 14 residues. Germline CDR1 and CDR2: SEHNR and FQNEAQ (reference sequence). Losses at the gene ends were 4 bases for V and 6 bases for J; bases not matched to a gene: 6. CDR3 DNA sequence: TGTGCCAGCAGCTCCCGACGGACTAGCGATACGCAGTATTTT. As protein: CASSSRRTSDTQYF.

This chain joins TRBV27 and TRBJ2-7, with 7 nucleotides matching TRBD1. CDR3 length equals 12 residues. Trimming cost V 6 bases and J 4 bases; bases outside gene matches: 3. Germline CDR1 MNHEY, CDR2 SMNVEV (reference sequence). CDR3 nucleotides: TGTGCCAGCAGGACGGGACAGTACGAGCAGTACTTC. Amino acids: CASRTGQYEQYF.

This chain joins TRBV18 and TRBJ1-1, with D perhaps TRBD1 (6 bases). The germline gives CDR1 KGHSH, CDR2 LQKENI. The length of the CDR3 is 14 residues. The V and J ends lost 1 base and 6 bases respectively, with 12 bases between them. The CDR3 reads CASSPQIGGAEAFF. In DNA, the CDR3 is TGTGCCAGCTCACCACAGATAGGGGGGGCTGAAGCTTTCTTT.